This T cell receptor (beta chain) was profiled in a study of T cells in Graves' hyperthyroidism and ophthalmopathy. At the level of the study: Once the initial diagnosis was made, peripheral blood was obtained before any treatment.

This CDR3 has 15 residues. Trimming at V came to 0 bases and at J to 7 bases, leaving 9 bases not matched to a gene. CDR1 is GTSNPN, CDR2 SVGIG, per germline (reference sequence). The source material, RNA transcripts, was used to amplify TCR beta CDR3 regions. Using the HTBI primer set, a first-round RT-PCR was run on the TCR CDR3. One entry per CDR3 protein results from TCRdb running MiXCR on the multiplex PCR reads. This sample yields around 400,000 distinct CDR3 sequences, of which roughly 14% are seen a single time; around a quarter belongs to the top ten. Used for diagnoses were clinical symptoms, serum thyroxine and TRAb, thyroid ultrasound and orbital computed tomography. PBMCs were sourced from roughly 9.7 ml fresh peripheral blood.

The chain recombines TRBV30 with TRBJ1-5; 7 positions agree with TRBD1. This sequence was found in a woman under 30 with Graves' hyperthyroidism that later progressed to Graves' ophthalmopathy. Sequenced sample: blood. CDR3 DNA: TGTGCCTGGAGTGTACTAGGGGGCGGCCTCCAGCCCCAGCATTTT. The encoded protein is CAWSVLGGGLQPQHF.